This TCR beta chain was found in a study of cytomegalovirus exposure and HLA in healthy donors. Study as a whole: Out of fewer than 400 genotyped donors, roughly 83% belonged to the Caucasian-associated ancestry cluster.

Trimming at V came to 6 bases and at J to 0 bases, leaving 5 bases not matched to a gene. The CDR3 has 15 amino acids. The V gene's germline CDR1 is LNHDA and CDR2 SQIVND (reference sequence). PCR was performed using 60 Vbeta and 13 Jbeta primers. Only in-frame clones appear in the TCRdb table, and some are missing; sequencing was by immunoSEQ multiplex PCR. The data hold roughly 150,000 clones, with more than 60% observed a single time. This clone came up a few times. The sequence was obtained from a young man in good health and CMV-seropositive. What was sequenced was PBMCs. The V and J genes are TRBV19 and TRBJ1-3, with 7 bases aligning to TRBD1. The CDR3 coding sequence is TGTGCCAGTAGGACCCGACAGGGCTCTGGAAACACCATATATTTT. The encoded protein is CASRTRQGSGNTIYF.